The 5 T cell receptor beta chains listed next were all sequenced from one sample in a study of blood T cell repertoires in COVID-19. Generated by immunoSEQ multiplex PCR, the TCRdb table keeps only in-frame clones and is missing some. The sample lists tens of thousands of clones; about 92% were seen once. Sequencing used peripheral blood. The receptors were gathered from a man aged 50-59 years with COVID-19, enrolled during active disease.

This rearrangement joins TRBV18 to TRBJ1-1; D is uncertain. Looked up from germline, CDR1 is KGHSH and CDR2 is LQKENI. The CDR3 covers 13 residues. Trimming took off 4 bases at V and 3 bases at J, with 9 bases between the two ends. The CDR3 loop is CASSLNGDTEAFF. In nucleotides, the CDR3 is TGTGCCAGCTCACTTAACGGGGACACTGAAGCTTTCTTT.

CDR3 in amino acids: CASSPTYRGGHNEQFF. CDR3 in DNA: TGTGCCAGCAGCCCGACCTACCGCGGGGGACACAATGAGCAGTTCTTC. This chain uses TRBV7-9 with TRBJ2-1; 7 positions agree with TRBD2. J lost 5 bases, V lost 5 bases, and 12 bases had no gene match. This CDR3 has 16 amino acids. The V gene's germline CDR1 is SEHNR and CDR2 FQNEAQ (reference sequence).

The chain carries TRBV2 and TRBJ1-1; D unclear. In germline, CDR1 is SNHLY, CDR2 FYNNEI. The CDR3 length is 14 residues. V shed 2 bases and J shed 3 bases, with 10 bases lying between them. The CDR3 region has the DNA TGTGCCAGCAGTGAATACCCGAGGGACACTGAAGCTTTCTTT. Protein sequence: CASSEYPRDTEAFF.

This clone appeared a few times. The same CDR3 can be traced to other DNA sequences in this sample. The chain's CDR3 is CASSLDRDTEAFF. CDR3 DNA: TGTGCCAGCAGCTTAGATCGGGACACTGAAGCTTTCTTT. This chain links TRBV11-2 with TRBJ1-1; unclear D gene. Germline V gene lookup returns CDR1 SGHAT and CDR2 FQNNGV. V lost 0 bases to trimming and J lost 3 bases, with 5 bases between them. The length of the CDR3 is 13 residues.

The chain employs TRBV25-1 and TRBJ2-7, with D maybe TRBD1 (5 bases). V was cut by 4 bases and J by 0 bases, with 13 bases left in between. Germline CDR1 reads MGHDK; CDR2 reads SYGVNS. The CDR3 length is 15 residues. As DNA, the CDR3 is TGTGCCAGCAGTGCCGACCAGGGCCACTCCTACGAGCAGTACTTC. Protein: CASSADQGHSYEQYF.